Listed below are T cell receptor beta chains from one sample, sequenced in a study of early T cells in non-severe SARS-CoV-2 infection. MiXCR, run by TCRdb on the 5' RACE reads, gives a single entry per CDR3 protein. This sample carries approximately 70,000 distinct CDR3 sequences, about 4.9% of them seen once, and the ten largest clones take 3.5% to 4%. Sequencing used whole blood, obtained at baseline. Receptors were obtained from an adult who was a healthcare worker with PCR-confirmed SARS-CoV-2 infection or an uninfected control (not recorded which). The donor label of this sample is uncertain. CDR3s include the opening cysteine and the closing phenylalanine or tryptophan. The order of the fields is J gene, D gene, clone size, V gene, CDR3 protein, CDR3 DNA. D genes are given only for firm matches. Size tells how often a clone was seen (once, few, many) or the class of an expanded clone, and some rows leave it out.

J: TRBJ2-2; D: -; size: few; V: TRBV27; CDR3: CASSSPSDSTGELFF; DNA: TGTGCCAGCAGTTCACCGTCGGACAGCACCGGGGAGCTGTTTTTT
J: TRBJ1-2; D: -; size: many; V: TRBV7-2; CDR3: CASSLKGSSRTYGYTF; DNA: TGTGCCAGCAGCCTAAAGGGCAGCTCCCGAACCTATGGCTACACCTTC
J: TRBJ1-4; D: TRBD1; size: few; V: TRBV11-2; CDR3: CASSLGTGIREKLFF; DNA: TGTGCCAGCAGCTTAGGGACAGGGATCCGCGAAAAACTGTTTTTT
J: TRBJ2-1; D: TRBD2; size: few; V: TRBV10-2; CDR3: CASSERSSGGNEQFF; DNA: TGCGCCAGCAGTGAGCGGAGTAGCGGGGGCAATGAGCAGTTCTTC
J: TRBJ2-1; D: TRBD1; size: many; V: TRBV18; CDR3: CASSRNGQGAINEQFF; DNA: TGTGCCAGCTCACGAAATGGACAGGGGGCAATCAATGAGCAGTTCTTC
J: TRBJ2-2; D: -; size: few; V: TRBV11-2; CDR3: CASSLEGNTGELFF; DNA: TGTGCCAGCAGCTTAGAAGGGAACACCGGGGAGCTGTTTTTT
J: TRBJ2-5; D: TRBD2; size: few; V: TRBV20-1; CDR3: CSASRLAGGRETQYF; DNA: TGCAGTGCTAGCCGACTAGCGGGGGGCCGAGAGACCCAGTACTTC
J: TRBJ2-7; D: -; size: -; V: TRBV27; CDR3: CASSLSEAYEQYF; DNA: TGTGCCAGCAGTTTATCGGAGGCCTACGAGCAGTACTTC
J: TRBJ2-3; D: -; size: many; V: TRBV12-3/TRBV12-4; CDR3: CASSLARGSTDTQYF; DNA: TGTGCCAGCAGTTTAGCTAGGGGGTCCACAGATACGCAGTATTTT
J: TRBJ2-1; D: TRBD2; size: many; V: TRBV19; CDR3: CASSLDGGAYYNEQFF; DNA: TGTGCCAGTAGTTTGGACGGGGGGGCCTATTACAATGAGCAGTTCTTC
J: TRBJ1-1; D: -; size: many; V: TRBV9; CDR3: CASSVATLSGGRAFF; DNA: TGTGCCAGCAGCGTAGCTACTCTCAGTGGAGGGAGAGCTTTCTTT
J: TRBJ2-3; D: TRBD1; size: many; V: TRBV4-3; CDR3: CASSHTGGRRDTQYF; DNA: TGCGCCAGCAGCCATACAGGGGGGAGGAGGGATACGCAGTATTTT
J: TRBJ2-5; D: -; size: many; V: TRBV19; CDR3: CASSIQGGGETQYF; DNA: TGTGCCAGTAGTATCCAGGGGGGTGGGGAGACCCAGTACTTC
J: TRBJ1-1; D: TRBD1; size: many; V: TRBV20-1; CDR3: CSARDPGTGVFTEAFF; DNA: TGCAGTGCTAGAGACCCCGGGACAGGGGTCTTCACTGAAGCTTTCTTT
J: TRBJ1-1; D: TRBD1; size: few; V: TRBV6-1; CDR3: CASKPGTGKMNTEAFF; DNA: TGTGCCAGTAAACCCGGGACAGGGAAAATGAACACTGAAGCTTTCTTT
J: TRBJ2-7; D: -; size: many; V: TRBV29-1; CDR3: CSVEVTGIYEQYF; DNA: TGCAGCGTTGAGGTAACAGGAATCTACGAGCAGTACTTC
J: TRBJ1-2; D: -; size: many; V: TRBV7-6; CDR3: CASSLDSTYGGYTF; DNA: TGTGCCAGCAGCTTAGACTCGACATATGGTGGCTACACCTTC
J: TRBJ1-2; D: -; size: many; V: TRBV12-3/TRBV12-4; CDR3: CASSYGQSNYGYTF; DNA: TGTGCCAGCAGTTATGGTCAGTCTAACTATGGCTACACCTTC
J: TRBJ1-1; D: -; size: many; V: TRBV7-2; CDR3: CASSFPDKRDTEAFF; DNA: TGTGCCAGCAGCTTTCCGGACAAAAGGGACACTGAAGCTTTCTTT
J: TRBJ1-2; D: TRBD1; size: many; V: TRBV4-2; CDR3: CASSLPDRDGYGYTF; DNA: TGTGCCAGCAGCCTCCCTGACAGGGACGGCTATGGCTACACCTTC
J: TRBJ1-5; D: TRBD1; size: -; V: TRBV11-2; CDR3: CVSSSGTGFNQPQHF; DNA: TGTGTCAGCAGCTCCGGGACAGGATTCAATCAGCCCCAGCATTTT
J: TRBJ1-1; D: TRBD1; size: -; V: TRBV7-9; CDR3: CASSLIWTGAFF; DNA: TGTGCCAGCAGCTTAATCTGGACAGGAGCTTTCTTT
J: TRBJ2-3; D: -; size: few; V: TRBV14; CDR3: CASSQHISADTQYF; DNA: TGTGCCAGCAGCCAACATATCAGCGCAGATACGCAGTATTTT
J: TRBJ2-1; D: -; size: many; V: TRBV12-5; CDR3: CASGLGGLSRNEQFF; DNA: TGTGCTAGTGGTTTGGGTGGGTTGAGTCGTAATGAGCAGTTCTTC
J: TRBJ2-3; D: -; size: -; V: TRBV5-1; CDR3: CASSLDRTASTDTQYF; DNA: TGCGCCAGCAGCTTGGACCGGACAGCTAGCACAGATACGCAGTATTTT
J: TRBJ2-4; D: -; size: -; V: TRBV7-2; CDR3: CASRSPGRNIQYF; DNA: TGTGCCAGCAGGAGTCCAGGGAGGAACATTCAGTACTTC
J: TRBJ1-1; D: -; size: many; V: TRBV11-2; CDR3: CASMIESGYVNTEAFF; DNA: TGTGCCAGCATGATTGAGTCTGGTTATGTGAACACTGAAGCTTTCTTT
J: TRBJ2-1; D: TRBD2; size: many; V: TRBV7-2; CDR3: CASSYSGGDHNVQFF; DNA: TGTGCCAGCAGCTATAGCGGGGGGGACCACAATGTGCAGTTCTTC
J: TRBJ2-5; D: -; size: -; V: TRBV19; CDR3: CASSAVRAAQETQYF; DNA: TGTGCCAGTAGTGCGGTGCGGGCAGCCCAAGAGACCCAGTACTTC
J: TRBJ1-5; D: -; size: many; V: TRBV11-2; CDR3: CASSLEAQNQPQHF; DNA: TGTGCCAGCAGCTTAGAAGCACAAAATCAGCCCCAGCATTTT
J: TRBJ2-1; D: TRBD1; size: -; V: TRBV5-4; CDR3: CASSFSTGANEQFF; DNA: TGTGCCAGCAGTTTTTCAACAGGGGCCAATGAGCAGTTCTTC
J: TRBJ2-7; D: -; size: few; V: TRBV21-1; CDR3: CASSKVRGEFGPSYEQYF; DNA: TGTGCCAGCAGCAAAGTTAGAGGGGAGTTTGGGCCCTCCTACGAGCAGTACTTC
J: TRBJ2-5; D: -; size: few; V: TRBV28; CDR3: CASSFYTETQYF; DNA: TGTGCCAGCAGTTTTTATACGGAGACCCAGTACTTC
J: TRBJ2-3; D: TRBD2; size: many; V: TRBV7-3; CDR3: CASSPSGDTQYF; DNA: TGTGCCAGCAGCCCTAGCGGGGATACGCAGTATTTT
J: TRBJ1-5; D: TRBD1; size: many; V: TRBV7-6; CDR3: CASSPDRGGNQPQHF; DNA: TGTGCCAGCAGCCCGGACAGGGGGGGCAATCAGCCCCAGCATTTT
J: TRBJ1-1; D: -; size: many; V: TRBV7-3; CDR3: CASRDNMNTEAFF; DNA: TGTGCCAGCAGGGACAATATGAACACTGAAGCTTTCTTT
J: TRBJ2-5; D: -; size: many; V: TRBV20-1; CDR3: CSASRGNQETQYF; DNA: TGCAGTGCTAGCAGGGGTAATCAAGAGACCCAGTACTTC
J: TRBJ1-2; D: TRBD1; size: many; V: TRBV25-1; CDR3: CASSVGTGGYGYTF; DNA: TGTGCCAGCAGTGTGGGGACAGGGGGCTATGGCTACACCTTC
J: TRBJ2-2; D: TRBD1; size: many; V: TRBV24-1; CDR3: CATGVGQGSNTGELFF; DNA: TGTGCCACCGGCGTGGGACAGGGGTCGAACACCGGGGAGCTGTTTTTT
J: TRBJ2-1; D: TRBD2; size: many; V: TRBV7-3; CDR3: CASSRETSGGSVFYNEQFF; DNA: TGTGCCAGCAGCCGTGAGACTAGCGGGGGGTCCGTTTTTTACAATGAGCAGTTCTTC
J: TRBJ1-1; D: -; size: many; V: TRBV12-3/TRBV12-4; CDR3: CASRQGIAGTEAFF; DNA: TGTGCCAGCAGGCAGGGGATCGCGGGCACTGAAGCTTTCTTT
J: TRBJ1-5; D: TRBD1; size: many; V: TRBV4-3; CDR3: CASSPTQGQLQPQHF; DNA: TGCGCCAGCAGCCCCACACAGGGACAGCTTCAGCCCCAGCATTTT
J: TRBJ1-1; D: -; size: many; V: TRBV20-1; CDR3: CSANLHNTEAFF; DNA: TGCAGTGCTAATCTACACAACACTGAAGCTTTCTTT
J: TRBJ1-1; D: -; size: few; V: TRBV5-1; CDR3: CASRGRARNTEAFF; DNA: TGCGCCAGCAGAGGAAGGGCAAGGAACACTGAAGCTTTCTTT
J: TRBJ1-5; D: -; size: few; V: TRBV3-1; CDR3: CASSQDTRIHQPQHF; DNA: TGTGCCAGCAGCCAAGATACGAGGATCCATCAGCCCCAGCATTTT
J: TRBJ2-5; D: -; size: many; V: TRBV12-3/TRBV12-4; CDR3: CASSFGTLGETQYF; DNA: TGTGCCAGCAGTTTTGGGACTCTGGGAGAGACCCAGTACTTC
J: TRBJ1-5; D: -; size: few; V: TRBV11-2; CDR3: CASSSSGTKQHF; DNA: TGTGCCAGCAGCTCCTCCGGGACAAAGCAGCATTTT
J: TRBJ2-7; D: TRBD1; size: few; V: TRBV9; CDR3: CASSVRQGSYEQYF; DNA: TGTGCCAGCAGCGTTCGACAGGGATCCTACGAGCAGTACTTC
J: TRBJ1-1; D: -; size: many; V: TRBV14; CDR3: CASSQGFQGSEAFF; DNA: TGTGCCAGCAGCCAAGGCTTTCAGGGTTCTGAAGCTTTCTTT
J: TRBJ1-2; D: TRBD1; size: many; V: TRBV6-5; CDR3: CASSKRDRALYGYTF; DNA: TGTGCCAGCAGTAAACGGGACAGGGCCCTCTATGGCTACACCTTC
J: TRBJ1-1; D: -; size: -; V: TRBV4-1; CDR3: CASSQESRTGTRDAEAFF; DNA: TGCGCCAGCAGCCAAGAAAGCCGGACCGGGACACGGGACGCTGAAGCTTTCTTT
J: TRBJ2-5; D: -; size: many; V: TRBV5-6; CDR3: CASSLWSGETQYF; DNA: TGTGCCAGCAGCTTGTGGAGCGGAGAGACCCAGTACTTC
J: TRBJ1-2; D: TRBD1; size: many; V: TRBV6-1; CDR3: CASSDRTGVYYGYTF; DNA: TGTGCCAGCAGTGATAGGACAGGGGTTTACTATGGCTACACCTTC